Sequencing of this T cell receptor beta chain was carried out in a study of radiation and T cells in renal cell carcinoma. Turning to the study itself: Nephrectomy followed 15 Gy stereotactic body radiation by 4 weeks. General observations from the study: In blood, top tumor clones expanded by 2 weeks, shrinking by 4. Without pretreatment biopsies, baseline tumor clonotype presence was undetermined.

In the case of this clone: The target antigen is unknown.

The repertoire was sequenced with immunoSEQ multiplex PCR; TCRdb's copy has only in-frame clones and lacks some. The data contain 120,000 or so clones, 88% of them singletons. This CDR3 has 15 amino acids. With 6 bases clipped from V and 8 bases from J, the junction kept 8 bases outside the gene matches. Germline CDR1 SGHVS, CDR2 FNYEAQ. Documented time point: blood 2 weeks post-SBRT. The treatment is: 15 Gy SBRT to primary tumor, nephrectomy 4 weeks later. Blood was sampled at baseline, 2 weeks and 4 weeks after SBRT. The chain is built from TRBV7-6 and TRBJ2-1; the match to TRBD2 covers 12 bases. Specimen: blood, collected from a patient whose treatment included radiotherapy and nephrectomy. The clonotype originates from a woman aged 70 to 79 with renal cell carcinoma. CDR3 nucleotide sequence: TGTGCCAGCAGGCGGTCTAGCGGGGGGGCTTATGAGCAGTTCTTC. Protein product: CASRRSSGGAYEQFF. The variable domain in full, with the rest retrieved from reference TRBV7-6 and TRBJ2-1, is GAGVSQSPRYKVTKRGQDVALRCDPISGHVSLYWYRQALGQGPEFLTYFNYEAQQDKSGLPNDRFSAERPEGSISTLTIQRTEQRDSAMYRCASRRSSGGAYEQFFGPGTRLTVL.